This record looks at one T cell receptor beta chain sequence and its context. What it binds is unknown. A much larger clone lies a single base off, so this may be a read error. The data are from a study of molecular identifiers for immune sequencing clone quantification. Across the whole study: With replicates, the RNA of about 21,000 or 97,000 naive CD8 cells was split five ways and four were sequenced. Study-wide findings and caveats: With a barcode shared among identical TCR molecules, highly expanded clone sizes could be underestimated. In a background of about 900,000 naive cells, spiked Jurkat TCR RNA from one cell was reportedly detectable. Clones that had above 20 RNA copies took up over 98% of effector molecules but under 1% in naive cells.

From the PCR reads, TCRdb called clonotypes with MiXCR, one entry per CDR3 protein. The sample lists around 470,000 distinct CDR3 sequences; roughly 25% were seen once. CDR3 length equals 14 residues. Between the trimmed V and J ends, which lost 4 bases and 6 bases, there was a span of 17 bases. Germline V gives CDR1 SGHKS, CDR2 YYEKEE (reference sequence). The clonotype comes from a human donor in good health. Some libraries in this study had Jurkat cell RNA spiked in. Sequencing used naive CD8+ T cells from blood, with Jurkat cell RNA spiked in. As to subset: FACS-sorted CD8+CD4-CCR7+CD45RA+ naive T cells. The J gene is TRBJ2-7, the V gene TRBV5-5; D may correspond to TRBD1 or TRBD2 (5 bases each). In DNA, the CDR3 is TGTGCCAGCAGCCGGGACGGGTCCACAGCCGAGCAGTACTTC. Translating gives CASSRDGSTAEQYF.